The T cell receptor beta chain described here comes from a study of chemoradiotherapy in HPV16-positive cancers. Sequencing was performed with immunoSEQ multiplex PCR; in TCRdb, only in-frame clones are kept and a portion is missing. The sample has some 32,000 clones, about 87% seen once. The CDR3 contains 14 residues. Germline CDR1 SNHLY, CDR2 FYNNEI. The V gene lost 5 bases and the J gene lost 4 bases, with 14 bases spanning the gap. This clone was detected only a few times. The genes are TRBV2 and TRBJ1-1; D is perhaps TRBD1 (5 bases). Here the sequenced sample was blood, taken from a patient who underwent chemoradiotherapy. This TCR derives from a human donor with HPV-associated anogenital cancer. DNA of the CDR3: TGTGCCAGCAGTCGGGACGGCGGTGGCACTGAAGCTTTCTTT. Its protein product is CASSRDGGGTEAFF.